This T cell receptor beta chain derives from a study of blood T cells in healthy people across ages. J lost 6 bases, V lost 4 bases, and 13 bases had no gene match. This CDR3 contains 15 residues. The germline CDR1 and CDR2 sequences are SGDLS and YYNGEE. It was with a sample-barcoded 5' primer and a J-beta primer mix that a second PCR of roughly 6 to 11 cycles was run. TCRdb analysed the 5' RACE reads with MiXCR anew, one entry per CDR3 protein. The sample lists fewer than 2 million distinct CDR3 sequences; around 40% were seen once. The TCR sequence derives from a human donor in good health. The chain uses TRBV9 and TRBJ2-7; 7 bases are shared with TRBD1. Sequencing used blood. The DNA of the CDR3 is TGTGCCAGCAGCCCTGGGACAGCCAAAACCTGCGAGCAGTACTTC. This translates into CASSPGTAKTCEQYF.